The 27 T cell receptor beta chains below were found in one sample sequenced in a study of blood T cell repertoires in COVID-19. Measured with immunoSEQ multiplex PCR; TCRdb has only the in-frame clones, and not every one. The sample carries 85,000 to 100,000 clones, 70% to 80% recorded once. The material sequenced was peripheral blood. The receptors shown here come from a human donor in a cohort sampled during active COVID-19.

The V call is TRBV27, the J call TRBJ2-7, with 10 bases that match TRBD1. The CDR3 runs to 17 residues. Germline assignment: CDR1 MNHEY and CDR2 SMNVEV (reference sequence). V lost 2 bases to trimming and J lost 1 base; unmatched junction nucleotides: 8. The CDR3 nucleotides read TGTGCCAGCAGTTTAGGGTTGGACAGGGGGGGATCCTACGAGCAGTACTTC. Amino acids: CASSLGLDRGGSYEQYF.

The V and J genes are TRBV28 and TRBJ2-3; unclear D gene. The CDR3 runs to 14 residues. Trimming cost V 2 bases and J 2 bases, with 8 bases left between them. In germline, CDR1 is MDHEN, CDR2 SYDVKM. CDR3 region: CASSLRQDTDTQYF. The CDR3 nucleotides read TGTGCCAGCAGTTTACGGCAGGACACAGATACGCAGTATTTT.

The chain combines TRBV19 with TRBJ2-5, with D possibly TRBD2 on 6 matching bases. CDR1 is LNHDA, CDR2 SQIVND, per germline (reference sequence). V lost 4 bases and J lost 0, with 12 bases in between. The CDR3 totals 15 residues. The CDR3 region is CASSTLLADQETQYF. The CDR3 DNA follows: TGTGCCAGTAGTACCTTACTAGCAGACCAAGAGACCCAGTACTTC.

The chain uses TRBV5-1 and TRBJ2-7; TRBD2 agrees at 9 bases. CDR3 length: 16 residues. V gave up 3 bases and J gave up 1 base; unmatched junction bases: 8. The germline gives CDR1 SGHRS, CDR2 YFSETQ. Here the CDR3 DNA reads TGCGCCAGCAGCTCCTTACAGCGGGAGGTTTCCTACGAGCAGTACTTC. This sequence encodes CASSSLQREVSYEQYF.

This clone was seen once. The rearrangement uses TRBV7-9 and TRBJ2-3; TRBD2 is a possible D gene (5 bases). The germline V gene has CDR1 SEHNR and CDR2 FQNEAQ (reference sequence). CDR3 size: 14 residues. V lost 6 bases, J lost 0 bases, and 10 bases lay in between. CDR3 DNA sequence: TGTGCCAGCAGGGGGAGAACGAGCACAGATACGCAGTATTTT. This gives the protein CASRGRTSTDTQYF.

The genes are TRBV2 and TRBJ2-5; 9 bases match TRBD1. With V trimmed by 7 bases and J by 1 base, 4 bases remained unmatched. The CDR3 length is 14 residues. The germline V gene has CDR1 SNHLY and CDR2 FYNNEI. Here the CDR3 reads CASNRGRSQETQYF. Here the CDR3 DNA reads TGTGCCAGCAACAGGGGGCGATCCCAAGAGACCCAGTACTTC.

This chain's CDR3 is CASSQEAGGDGYTF. The CDR3 region has the DNA TGTGCCAGCAGCCAAGAGGCAGGGGGTGATGGCTACACCTTC. This chain joins TRBV14 and TRBJ1-2; 7 bases are shared with TRBD1. The trim removed 0 bases at V and 6 bases at J, leaving 4 bases unmatched. The CDR3 extends over 14 amino acids. Germline CDR1 is SGHDN and CDR2 is FVKESK. Based on the CDR3 plus reference TRBV14 and TRBJ1-2, the full variable domain is EAGVTQFPSHSVIEKGQTVTLRCDPISGHDNLYWYRRVMGKEIKFLLHFVKESKQDESGMPNNRFLAERTGGTYSTLKVQPAELEDSGVYFCASSQEAGGDGYTFGSGTRLTVV.

The sample holds a few counts of this clone. The chain uses TRBV6-5 and TRBJ1-2; 9 nucleotides agree with TRBD1. Germline lookup yields CDR1 MNHEY and CDR2 SVGAGI. Trimming at V came to 5 bases and at J to 7 bases, leaving 5 bases not matched to a gene. The CDR3 runs 13 residues. This chain's CDR3 is CASSLGTGFGYTF. The CDR3 DNA reads as TGTGCCAGCAGTCTCGGGACAGGGTTTGGCTACACCTTC.

CDR3 residues: CASSFERSYGYTF. The CDR3 nucleotides are TGTGCCAGCAGTTTTGAGCGCAGCTATGGCTACACCTTC. The chain links TRBV27 to TRBJ1-2, with D hard to call. Germline V gene data show CDR1 as MNHEY and CDR2 as SMNVEV (reference sequence). The CDR3 runs 13 residues. Trimming removed 3 bases from V and 4 bases from J, with 9 bases in between.

This rearrangement joins TRBV4-1 to TRBJ2-7, with D possibly matching TRBD1 (5 bases). CDR1 is MGHRA, CDR2 YSYEKL, per germline. CDR3 length: 13 residues. V shed 1 base and J shed 4 bases, with 8 bases lying between them. The CDR3 bases are TGCGCCAGCAGCCAAGGTGGGGCGTACGAGCAGTACTTC. Translation gives CASSQGGAYEQYF.

This clone appeared once. This chain links TRBV4-1 with TRBJ1-5; possibly TRBD1 for D (5 bases). Trimming removed 1 base from V and 3 bases from J, with 10 bases in between. CDR1 MGHRA and CDR2 YSYEKL come from the germline V gene. This CDR3 region has 15 residues. CDR3 sequence reads: CASSQVAQVNQPQHF. DNA for the CDR3: TGCGCCAGCAGCCAAGTTGCACAGGTCAATCAGCCCCAGCATTTT.

In DNA, the CDR3 is TGTGCCACCAGCAGAGACATCTACGAGCAGTACTTC. Translating it yields CATSRDIYEQYF. V gene TRBV15 combines with J gene TRBJ2-7, with no clear D. Trimming cost V 0 bases and J 3 bases, with 3 bases left between them. Germline V gene data show CDR1 as LNHNV and CDR2 as YYDKDF (reference sequence). This CDR3 has 12 amino acids.

The CDR3 protein is CASSGLTGQETQYF. For the CDR3, the DNA is TGTGCCAGCAGTGGTTTGACGGGACAAGAGACCCAGTACTTC. The rearrangement uses TRBV2 and TRBJ2-5; TRBD2 is a possible D gene (5 bases). CDR1 is SNHLY and CDR2 is FYNNEI in the germline V gene. Trimming stripped 4 bases from V and 2 bases from J, with 11 bases between. CDR3 length: 14 amino acids.

This clone turned up a few times. V gene TRBV27 combines with J gene TRBJ2-7; the D gene is possibly TRBD1 (6 bases). Trimming stripped 5 bases from V and 6 bases from J, with 11 bases between. Per germline, CDR1 MNHEY and CDR2 SMNVEV (reference sequence). The CDR3 length is 12 residues. The CDR3 nucleotides read TGTGCCAGCAGTATACAGGGAGCCGAGCAGTACTTC. Its translation: CASSIQGAEQYF.

CDR3 in DNA: TGCAGTGCTAGTTCTGGGGCTAGCGGCACAGATACGCAGTATTTT. Its protein is CSASSGASGTDTQYF. This sequence joins TRBV20-1 and TRBJ2-3, with D possibly TRBD2 on 6 matching bases. CDR3 length: 15 amino acids. CDR1 is DFQATT, CDR2 SNEGSKA, per germline (reference sequence). V dropped 3 bases and J dropped 1 base, with 14 bases sitting between them.

This clone was observed a few times. This sequence joins TRBV24-1 and TRBJ2-5; 8 bases fit TRBD1. Germline V gives CDR1 KGHDR, CDR2 SFDVKD. Losses at the gene ends were 4 bases for V and 1 base for J; bases not matched to a gene: 4. CDR3 length: 15 amino acids. DNA for the CDR3: TGTGCCACCAGTGACCCTGACAGGGGCCAAGAGACCCAGTACTTC. Its translation is CATSDPDRGQETQYF.

This chain's CDR3 is CATGTGAGELFF. DNA for the CDR3: TGTGCCACGGGGACAGGGGCCGGGGAGCTGTTTTTT. J is TRBJ2-2 and V is TRBV10-3, with 10 bases fitting TRBD1. This CDR3 contains 12 residues. The germline gives CDR1 ENHRY, CDR2 SYGVKD. With 10 bases clipped from V and 6 bases from J, the junction kept 2 bases outside the gene matches.

V usage is TRBV11-1 and J usage is TRBJ2-7; TRBD1 agrees at 8 bases. CDR3 length: 14 amino acids. CDR1 is SGHAT, CDR2 FQDESV, per germline (reference sequence). V was pared by 5 bases and J by 4 bases, with 7 bases of the junction left unmatched. The CDR3 DNA reads TGTGCCAGCAGCACCATACAGGGGGAGTACGAGCAGTACTTC. Encoded protein: CASSTIQGEYEQYF.

This chain uses TRBV3-1 (or the pseudogene TRBV3-2) with TRBJ2-1; TRBD2 agrees at 10 bases. The J segment lost 12 bases and the V segment lost 0 bases, leaving 5 bases of the junction unmatched. The germline gives CDR1 LGHDT, CDR2 YNNKEL (reference sequence). This CDR3 contains 14 residues. The DNA of the CDR3 is TGTGCCAGCAGCCAAGAGGCTAGCGGGAGTGGGCAGTTCTTC. This translates into CASSQEASGSGQFF.

The chain has TRBV6-5 and TRBJ1-2, with 9 bases fitting TRBD1. CDR3 length equals 16 residues. CDR1 is MNHEY, CDR2 SVGAGI, per germline. V dropped 2 bases and J dropped 5; count of bases not matched to a gene: 9. The CDR3 region is CASSYDHRGHQYGYTF. The CDR3 bases are TGTGCCAGCAGTTACGACCACAGGGGGCACCAATATGGCTACACCTTC.

V gene TRBV7-9 combines with J gene TRBJ2-1; 9 bases are a match to TRBD1. This CDR3 spans 15 amino acids. Germline trimming cut 3 bases from V and 4 bases from J; bases unmatched to any gene: 4. Germline V lookup: CDR1 SEHNR, CDR2 FQNEAQ (reference sequence). CDR3 nucleotides: TGTGCCAGCAGCTTTGCGGACAGGGGATACAATGAGCAGTTCTTC. Residues: CASSFADRGYNEQFF.

J is TRBJ1-4 and V is TRBV10-2, with D unclear. Trimming took 6 bases from V and 2 from J, leaving 4 bases between them. CDR3 length: 12 amino acids. The germline V gene encodes CDR1 WSHSY and CDR2 SAAADI. The CDR3 DNA is TGCGCCAGCAGGCAGACTAATGAAAAACTGTTTTTT. Its translation is CASRQTNEKLFF.

This clone occurred once. This rearrangement joins TRBV10-3 to TRBJ2-5; 9 bases are shared with TRBD2. This CDR3 is 16 amino acids long. Germline assignment: CDR1 ENHRY and CDR2 SYGVKD. J was trimmed by 1 base and V by 4 bases; bases with no gene match: 7. CDR3 in DNA: TGTGCCATCAGTGGGCGGGCTAGCGGGACCCAAGAGACCCAGTACTTC. It is translated as CAISGRASGTQETQYF.

V is TRBV9 and J is TRBJ1-6; D is possibly TRBD1 (6 bases). This CDR3 has 14 residues. Looked up from germline, CDR1 is SGDLS and CDR2 is YYNGEE. Trimming removed 3 bases from V and 6 bases from J, with 10 bases in between. The CDR3 loop is CASSAGGLNSPLHF. In nucleotides, the CDR3 is TGTGCCAGCAGCGCCGGGGGGCTTAATTCACCCCTCCACTTT.

The J gene is TRBJ1-6, the V gene TRBV29-1; 9 bases are shared with TRBD1. Germline CDR1 and CDR2: SQVTM and ANQGSEA. CDR3 length equals 13 residues. Unmatched junction bases numbered 5, after V lost 6 bases and J lost 8 bases. CDR3 protein: CSVGQGLDSPLHF. The DNA of the CDR3 is TGCAGCGTGGGACAGGGCCTTGATTCACCCCTCCACTTT.

The rearrangement links TRBV11-3 to TRBJ2-1; D gene unclear. Germline V gene data show CDR1 as SGHNT and CDR2 as YENEEA. The CDR3 runs 13 residues. V lost 2 bases to trimming and J lost 7 bases, with 9 bases between them. CDR3 amino acids: CASSLYNRNEQFF. The CDR3 nucleotides read TGTGCCAGCAGCTTATACAACCGAAATGAGCAGTTCTTC.

The chain employs TRBV28 and TRBJ1-1; D is undetermined. In germline, CDR1 is MDHEN, CDR2 SYDVKM. V shed 3 bases and J shed 5 bases, with 16 bases lying between them. This CDR3 has 15 amino acids. CDR3 coding DNA: TGTGCCAGCAGTTTGACTGCCTACCGCGGGACTGAAGCTTTCTTT. Its translation is CASSLTAYRGTEAFF.